The next 10 T cell receptor beta chains were all read from a single sample in a study of regulatory T cells in long-lasting Graves disease. Time point in this sample: persistent/refractory GD, antithyroid drugs over 5 years with positive TRAb. There was RNA extracted from PBMCs, and the TCR library was made from it. Combining iRepertoire HTBI primers with Arm-PCR of CDR3 regions, the authors built TCR beta libraries. TCRdb reanalysed the multiplex PCR reads using MiXCR and keeps one entry per CDR3 protein. The sample carries 600,000 to 800,000 distinct CDR3 sequences, 30% recorded once. Sequencing was performed on peripheral blood mononuclear cells (PBMCs), taken when the disease was refractory, from a patient treated with antithyroid drugs. The receptors were sampled from a female donor with Graves disease.

CDR3 nucleotide sequence: TGTGCCAGCAGTTCAGGCGGGAGGCGCGGGGAGCTGTTTTTT. It codes for CASSSGGRRGELFF. This chain uses TRBV6-2 or TRBV6-3 with TRBJ2-2, with 8 bases identical to TRBD2. The CDR3 covers 14 residues. Germline values: CDR1 MNHEY, CDR2 SVGEGT. V trimming: 4 bases; J trimming: 7 bases; junction bases outside the gene matches: 5.

The V and J genes are TRBV9 and TRBJ1-1; no firm D call. This CDR3 spans 13 amino acids. Trimming pared 4 bases from V and 8 bases from J, leaving 15 bases between. Germline CDR1 reads SGDLS; CDR2 reads YYNGEE. This CDR3 reads CASSPKLGREAFF. As DNA, the CDR3 is TGTGCCAGCAGCCCCAAACTTGGACGGGAAGCTTTCTTT.

This CDR3 reads CASSDAQASTDTQYF. The CDR3 DNA follows: TGTGCCAGCAGTGATGCGCAAGCGAGCACAGATACGCAGTATTTT. V usage is TRBV2 and J usage is TRBJ2-3; D uncertain. The CDR3 runs 15 residues. CDR1 SNHLY and CDR2 FYNNEI come from the germline V gene. Trimming pared 3 bases from V and 0 bases from J, leaving 10 bases between.

V usage is TRBV14 and J usage is TRBJ2-7, with D perhaps TRBD1 (5 bases). Germline V gene data show CDR1 as SGHDN and CDR2 as FVKESK. This CDR3 spans 15 amino acids. V was clipped by 0 bases and J by 5 bases, with 14 bases between them. The CDR3 loop reads CASSQDMGQFHEQYF. The CDR3 nucleotides are TGTGCCAGCAGCCAAGATATGGGGCAGTTCCACGAGCAGTACTTC. The full variable domain, its missing parts supplied by reference TRBV14 and TRBJ2-7, is EAGVTQFPSHSVIEKGQTVTLRCDPISGHDNLYWYRRVMGKEIKFLLHFVKESKQDESGMPNNRFLAERTGGTYSTLKVQPAELEDSGVYFCASSQDMGQFHEQYFGPGTRLTVT.

V and J are TRBV7-6 and TRBJ1-6, with 7 bases matching TRBD1. The length of the CDR3 is 15 residues. Germline lookup yields CDR1 SGHVS and CDR2 FNYEAQ. Trimming removed 4 bases from V and 6 bases from J; junction bases left unmatched: 6. CDR3 in DNA: TGTGCCAGCAGCTCCTCCGGGACAGCTAATTCACCCCTCCACTTT. Amino acids: CASSSSGTANSPLHF.

This rearrangement joins TRBV27 to TRBJ1-1, with a tentative D call TRBD1 (5 bases). The CDR3 is made up of 16 amino acids. Germline V gene data show CDR1 as MNHEY and CDR2 as SMNVEV (reference sequence). Trimming shortened V by 2 bases and J by 1 base, and 14 bases separated the two germline ends. The CDR3 region is CASSLAGPQGNTEAFF. For the CDR3, the DNA is TGTGCCAGCAGTTTAGCGGGGCCCCAGGGGAACACTGAAGCTTTCTTT.

This clonotype has just a few counts. The genes are TRBV29-1 and TRBJ2-7; possible D gene TRBD2, 6 bases. Trimming pared 4 bases from V and 2 bases from J, leaving 12 bases between. The germline V gene has CDR1 SQVTM and CDR2 ANQGSEA. The CDR3 spans 13 residues. CDR3 DNA: TGCAGCGTTGTGGTGGCGGGGACCTACGAGCAGTACTTC. Translated: CSVVVAGTYEQYF.

This clonotype was seen only a few times. The genes are TRBV20-1 and TRBJ2-7; D call uncertain. V shed 5 bases and J shed 5 bases, with 25 bases lying between them. The CDR3 loop spans 16 amino acids. CDR1 is DFQATT, CDR2 SNEGSKA, per germline (reference sequence). CDR3: CSAGMDGFTPPHEQYF. CDR3 nucleotides: TGCAGTGCTGGGATGGACGGGTTCACCCCACCCCACGAGCAGTACTTC.

The chain links TRBV25-1 to TRBJ1-6, with D possibly TRBD1 on 5 matching bases. V lost 8 bases, J lost 4 bases, and 12 bases lay in between. Per the germline V gene, CDR1 is MGHDK and CDR2 is SYGVNS. The CDR3 consists of 14 residues. As DNA, the CDR3 is TGTGCCAGCTCCCGGGGGGATTATAATTCACCCCTCCACTTT. This codes for CASSRGDYNSPLHF.

This clonotype turned up a few times. V usage is TRBV10-1 and J usage is TRBJ2-3, with 8 bases that match TRBD1. V shed 6 bases and J 4 bases; nucleotides not matched to a gene: 6. This CDR3 has 14 amino acids. Germline V gene sequence: CDR1 WNHNN, CDR2 SYGVQD (reference sequence). The DNA of the CDR3 is TGCGCCAGCAGATCGGGACAGGCCCCAGATACGCAGTATTTT. Encoded protein: CASRSGQAPDTQYF.